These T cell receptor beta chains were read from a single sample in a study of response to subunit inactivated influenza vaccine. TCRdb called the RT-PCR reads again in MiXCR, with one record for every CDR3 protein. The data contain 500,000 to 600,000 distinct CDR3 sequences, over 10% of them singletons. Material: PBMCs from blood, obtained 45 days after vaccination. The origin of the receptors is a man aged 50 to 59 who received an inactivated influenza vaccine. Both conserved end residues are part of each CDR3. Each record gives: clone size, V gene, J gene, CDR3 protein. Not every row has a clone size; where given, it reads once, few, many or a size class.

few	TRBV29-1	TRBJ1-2	CSVEATGGYGYTF
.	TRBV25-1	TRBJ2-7	CASSKYLGRFYEQYF
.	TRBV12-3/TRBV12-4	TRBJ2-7	CASSSGFGEQYF
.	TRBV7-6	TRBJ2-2	CASSLAFYTGTALLGHTGELFF
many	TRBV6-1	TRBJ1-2	CASGKLGTYGYTF
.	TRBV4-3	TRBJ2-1	CASSPDGSVRPDEQFF
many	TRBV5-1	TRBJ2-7	CASSLGLAPDYEQYF
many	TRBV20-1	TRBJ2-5	CSARDFQGQETQYF
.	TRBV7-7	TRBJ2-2	CASSLGSSRTSGPTGELFF
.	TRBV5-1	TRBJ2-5	CASSATSGRETQYF
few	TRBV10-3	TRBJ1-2	CAISDDSYGYTF
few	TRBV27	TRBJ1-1	CASSPTFLLKVNTEAFF
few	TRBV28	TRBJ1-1	CASSLGLGGNTEAFF
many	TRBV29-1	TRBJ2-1	CSAGRGPSYNEQFF
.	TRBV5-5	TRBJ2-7	CASSPRGGTGSDEQYF
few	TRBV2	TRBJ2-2	CASELISNTGELFF
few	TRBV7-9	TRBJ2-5	CASSPGRADWTQYF
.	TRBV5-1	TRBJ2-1	CASSKTGTGYNEQFF
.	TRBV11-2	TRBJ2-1	CASSFPLRGDEQFF
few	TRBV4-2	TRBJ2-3	CASSTRLSTDTQYF
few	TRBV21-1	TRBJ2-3	CASSKIPAGGDTQYF
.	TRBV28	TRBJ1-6	CASSLRPQGRNSPLHF
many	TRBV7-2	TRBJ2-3	CASSSPGLRGTATQYF
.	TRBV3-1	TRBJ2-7	CASSTGQGPYEQYF
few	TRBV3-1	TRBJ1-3	CASSQGPGNTIYF
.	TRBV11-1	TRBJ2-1	CASSLAGTSYSHEQFF
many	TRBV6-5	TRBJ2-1	CASSYDDSYNEQFF
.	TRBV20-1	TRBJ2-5	CSAREGGQGIGETQYF
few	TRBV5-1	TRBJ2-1	CASNEQGAGNEQFF
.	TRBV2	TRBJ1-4	CASRGQSLIEKLFF
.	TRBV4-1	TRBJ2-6	CASSQDLGANVLTF
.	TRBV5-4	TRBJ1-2	CASSRNTGQGNYGYTF
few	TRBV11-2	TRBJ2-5	CASSWGQVDLWTQYF
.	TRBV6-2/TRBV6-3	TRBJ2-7	CASGGRIYEQYF
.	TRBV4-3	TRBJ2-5	CASSQDGLARETQYF
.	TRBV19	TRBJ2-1	CATTAGANEQFF
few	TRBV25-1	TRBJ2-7	CASSRTGGAEQYF
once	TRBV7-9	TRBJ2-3	CASSLASYGLESDTQYF
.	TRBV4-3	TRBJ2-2	CASSRARARAGELFF
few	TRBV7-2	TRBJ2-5	CASSPRIASQETQYF
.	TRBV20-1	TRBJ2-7	CSARARQAWDQYF
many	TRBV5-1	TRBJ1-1	CASSLASQGNTEAFF
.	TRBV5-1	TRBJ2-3	CASSDPQGADTQYF
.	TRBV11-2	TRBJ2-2	CASSLGGGLALVGTGELFF
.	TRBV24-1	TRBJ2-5	CATSGMGETQYF
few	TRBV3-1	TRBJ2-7	CASSHGYEQYF
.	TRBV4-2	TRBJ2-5	CASSQEGGAQYF
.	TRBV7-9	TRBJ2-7	CASSLGESEQYF
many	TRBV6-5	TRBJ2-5	CASSYSLVYGAQETQYF
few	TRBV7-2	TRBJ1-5	CASSILGTAPSQKHF
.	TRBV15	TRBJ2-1	CATSGRTSGGIEQFF
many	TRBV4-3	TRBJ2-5	CASSPGERGRQETQYF
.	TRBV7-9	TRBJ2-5	CASSVEGSQYF